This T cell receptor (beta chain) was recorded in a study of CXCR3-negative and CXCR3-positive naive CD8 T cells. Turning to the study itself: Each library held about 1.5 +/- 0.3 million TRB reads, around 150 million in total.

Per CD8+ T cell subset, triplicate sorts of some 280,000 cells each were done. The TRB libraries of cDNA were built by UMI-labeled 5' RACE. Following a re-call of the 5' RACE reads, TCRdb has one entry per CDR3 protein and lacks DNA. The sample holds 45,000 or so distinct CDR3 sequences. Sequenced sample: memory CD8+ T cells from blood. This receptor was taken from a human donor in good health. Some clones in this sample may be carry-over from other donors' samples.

CDR3 in amino acids: CASSTEQGYTF. The chain carries TRBV21-1 and TRBJ1-2. TRBV21-1 counts as a pseudogene. The CDR3 runs 11 residues.